This T cell receptor beta chain was observed in a study of blood T cell repertoires in COVID-19. Whole-study context: Some COVID-19 samples were acute and others convalescent; all came from the United States, Italy and Spain.

This clone was found once. Generated by immunoSEQ multiplex PCR, the TCRdb table keeps only in-frame clones and is missing some. The table includes around 310,000 clones, about 88% detected once. The CDR3 runs to 15 residues. Germline assignment: CDR1 MNHEY and CDR2 SMNVEV (reference sequence). V shed 0 bases and J 3 bases; nucleotides not matched to a gene: 1. This TCR was recovered from a woman aged 60-70 years with acute or convalescent COVID-19. The source material was peripheral blood. The V and J genes are TRBV27 and TRBJ2-7; 11 bases align to TRBD1. In DNA, the CDR3 is TGTGCCAGCAGTTTATCGGGGACAGGGGGCTACGAGCAGTACTTC. It yields the protein CASSLSGTGGYEQYF.